This TCR beta chain was captured by sequencing in a study of blood T cell repertoires in COVID-19 (dated by TCRdb to 2020 to 2022). For the wider study: The collaborator samples originated in the United States, Italy and Spain and spanned the acute and convalescent phases of COVID-19. The prospective study material was composed of cDNA or gDNA derived from T cells, B-cell-depleted T cells, or PBMCs. Samples were obtained from the ongoing ImmuneRACE study (first 160 participants) and from 1,254 subjects provided by 6 global collaborators. Where HLA class I and class II types were available, the types were taken from metadata supplied by the sample provider, not from assay-based typing. The sample metadata nearly always contained a de-identified subject ID, COVID-19 status, age in years and sex. The dataset comprised deeply sampled blood TCRbeta repertoires from subjects exposed to, actively infected with, or recovered from COVID-19. The repertoires were released in a freely available public database intended as a resource for research on the immune response to SARS-CoV-2.

From its cysteine to its phenylalanine, the CDR3 spans 12 amino acids. Left in the record is the CDR3 DNA by itself, 36 bases read in frame from the first base. V loses 4 bases, J loses 5 bases, and the germline ends lie 11 bases apart. CDR1 is given as SQVTM and CDR2 as ANQGSEA, both from the germline V gene. Collaborating institutions collected whole blood in K2EDTA tubes following their own protocols. Collaborator samples were shipped for TCRbeta analysis as frozen whole blood, isolated PBMCs, or DNA extracted from either sample type. General conclusions and limits of the study: The quantity of clinical and demographic metadata differed by source and by participant and was supplied without curation.

About this clone: No cognate antigen has been identified for it. Per-base qualities were not stored, and no clone one base away is much larger.

The immunoSEQ Assay, a bias-controlled multiplex PCR, was used to amplify TCRbeta CDR3 regions from genomic DNA. Regarding the original processing steps: Within the assay, amplification of reference gene primers was used to estimate how many nucleated cells each sample contained. To quantify the absolute abundance of each unique TCRbeta CDR3 rearrangement, sequence reads were collapsed and filtered. For each sample, productive Simpson clonality was calculated as the square root of Simpson's diversity index over productive rearrangements. TCRdb limited this immuneACCESS table to in-frame rearrangements with V and J called. A share of clones is missing; checked studies link under half to unresolved V genes, and the rest is unexplained. V and J calls and clone size come straight from that table; D and trimming were deduced from the DNA. This sample has about 59,000 clones in its table, and around four fifths of those were observed once. Around 20% of the sample is in the top ten clones.

This sequence uses TRBV29-1 and TRBJ1-2, with TRBD1 tentatively as D gene (5 bases match). The source is a woman aged 45-65 years with active or convalescent COVID-19. The sample consisted of peripheral blood. The DNA sequence is as follows: TGCAGCGTTGCCGGGGGGGATTATGGCTACACCTTC. Its protein reads: CSVAGGDYGYTF.